A selection of T cell receptor beta chains follows, all from one sample in a study of blood T cell repertoires in COVID-19. Libraries were prepared by immunoSEQ multiplex PCR; TCRdb keeps only in-frame clonotypes and omits some of them. The profile shows roughly 400,000 clones, around nine tenths of them singletons. The specimen was PBMCs or T cells enriched from blood (not recorded which). The receptors were gathered from a woman aged 18-29 years who had been exposed to COVID-19. Each CDR3 is given with its conserved first and last residue. A D gene is named only where the DNA matches it firmly. Clone size is shown for a subset of rows, as once, few, many or a class of expanded clone.

d_call: TRBD1; cdr3_length: 13; v_call: TRBV12-5; j_call: TRBJ1-1; clone_size: -; cdr3_aa: CASAGQEDTEAFF; cdr3_nt: TGTGCTAGTGCCGGACAGGAAGACACTGAAGCTTTCTTT
d_call: TRBD2; cdr3_length: 16; v_call: TRBV11-2; j_call: TRBJ2-3; clone_size: -; cdr3_aa: CASSSFGGGNTDTQYF; cdr3_nt: TGTGCCAGCAGCTCCTTCGGCGGGGGGAACACAGATACGCAGTATTTT
d_call: -; cdr3_length: 15; v_call: TRBV2; j_call: TRBJ2-7; clone_size: -; cdr3_aa: CASSPDPAAYYEQYF; cdr3_nt: TGTGCCAGCAGCCCAGATCCGGCGGCCTACTACGAGCAGTACTTC
d_call: -; cdr3_length: 16; v_call: TRBV7-2; j_call: TRBJ2-1; clone_size: -; cdr3_aa: CASSLKLPGAYNEQFF; cdr3_nt: TGTGCCAGCAGCTTAAAGCTGCCAGGGGCGTACAATGAGCAGTTCTTC
d_call: -; cdr3_length: 16; v_call: TRBV28; j_call: TRBJ1-2; clone_size: -; cdr3_aa: CASSLSRGGPNYGYTF; cdr3_nt: TGTGCCAGCAGTTTATCCAGGGGTGGCCCTAACTATGGCTACACCTTC
d_call: TRBD2; cdr3_length: 17; v_call: TRBV28; j_call: TRBJ2-5; clone_size: -; cdr3_aa: CASSPGLAGGIQETQYF; cdr3_nt: TGTGCCAGCAGCCCGGGACTAGCGGGAGGGATCCAAGAGACCCAGTACTTC
d_call: -; cdr3_length: 13; v_call: TRBV10-3; j_call: TRBJ1-3; clone_size: -; cdr3_aa: CAISATGGNTIYF; cdr3_nt: TGTGCCATCAGTGCAACAGGTGGAAACACCATATATTTT
d_call: TRBD1; cdr3_length: 12; v_call: TRBV20-1; j_call: TRBJ1-2; clone_size: -; cdr3_aa: CSASTGGVGYTF; cdr3_nt: TGCAGTGCTAGTACAGGGGGCGTTGGCTACACCTTC
d_call: TRBD1; cdr3_length: 17; v_call: TRBV28; j_call: TRBJ1-2; clone_size: -; cdr3_aa: CASSPPGQSALNYGYTF; cdr3_nt: TGTGCCAGCAGTCCACCGGGACAGTCCGCCCTTAACTATGGCTACACCTTC
d_call: -; cdr3_length: 13; v_call: TRBV19; j_call: TRBJ1-2; clone_size: -; cdr3_aa: CASSKGLGYGYTF; cdr3_nt: TGTGCCAGTAGTAAGGGGCTGGGCTATGGCTACACCTTC
d_call: TRBD2; cdr3_length: 15; v_call: TRBV6-5; j_call: TRBJ2-3; clone_size: -; cdr3_aa: CASSYGTRGTDTQYF; cdr3_nt: TGTGCCAGCAGTTACGGGACTAGAGGCACAGATACGCAGTATTTT
d_call: -; cdr3_length: 15; v_call: TRBV9; j_call: TRBJ1-5; clone_size: -; cdr3_aa: CASSRDSYSNQPQHF; cdr3_nt: TGTGCCAGCAGCCGAGACAGTTATAGCAATCAGCCCCAGCATTTT
d_call: TRBD1; cdr3_length: 15; v_call: TRBV27; j_call: TRBJ1-4; clone_size: -; cdr3_aa: CASSSRPGTGSWLFF; cdr3_nt: TGTGCCAGCAGTTCCCGTCCCGGGACAGGGTCGTGGCTGTTTTTT
d_call: TRBD2; cdr3_length: 15; v_call: TRBV28; j_call: TRBJ2-7; clone_size: -; cdr3_aa: CASSPATSGGYEQYF; cdr3_nt: TGTGCCAGCAGTCCCGCGACTAGCGGGGGCTACGAGCAGTACTTC
d_call: -; cdr3_length: 13; v_call: TRBV28; j_call: TRBJ2-7; clone_size: -; cdr3_aa: CASSLGPSYEQYF; cdr3_nt: TGTGCCAGCAGTTTGGGGCCTAGCTACGAGCAGTACTTC
d_call: -; cdr3_length: 13; v_call: TRBV7-9; j_call: TRBJ1-1; clone_size: -; cdr3_aa: CASSRGSGTEAFF; cdr3_nt: TGTGCCAGCAGCCGGGGGTCGGGGACTGAAGCTTTCTTT
d_call: TRBD1; cdr3_length: 17; v_call: TRBV5-1; j_call: TRBJ1-4; clone_size: -; cdr3_aa: CASSSKPRDRGTEKLFF; cdr3_nt: TGCGCCAGCAGCTCTAAGCCCCGGGACAGGGGAACTGAAAAACTGTTTTTT
d_call: TRBD2; cdr3_length: 17; v_call: TRBV5-4; j_call: TRBJ2-1; clone_size: -; cdr3_aa: CASSLFPTSGRLDEQFF; cdr3_nt: TGTGCCAGCAGCCTCTTTCCGACTAGCGGGAGGTTGGATGAGCAGTTCTTC
d_call: -; cdr3_length: 15; v_call: TRBV28; j_call: TRBJ1-5; clone_size: -; cdr3_aa: CASSPRARIGEPQHF; cdr3_nt: TGTGCCAGCAGTCCGCGGGCCCGGATAGGAGAGCCCCAGCATTTT
d_call: TRBD2; cdr3_length: 14; v_call: TRBV4-1; j_call: TRBJ2-1; clone_size: -; cdr3_aa: CASSSPGTSGMQFF; cdr3_nt: TGCGCCAGCAGCTCGCCCGGGACTAGCGGTATGCAGTTCTTC
d_call: -; cdr3_length: 13; v_call: TRBV29-1; j_call: TRBJ2-4; clone_size: -; cdr3_aa: CSVGEGQGNIQYF; cdr3_nt: TGCAGCGTTGGGGAGGGACAAGGAAACATTCAGTACTTC
d_call: -; cdr3_length: 14; v_call: TRBV10-3; j_call: TRBJ1-4; clone_size: -; cdr3_aa: CAISESTPHEKLFF; cdr3_nt: TGTGCCATCAGTGAGTCGACTCCCCATGAAAAACTGTTTTTT
d_call: -; cdr3_length: 13; v_call: TRBV29-1; j_call: TRBJ1-4; clone_size: -; cdr3_aa: CSARTGGWEKLFF; cdr3_nt: TGCAGCGCCCGGACCGGGGGGTGGGAAAAACTGTTTTTT
d_call: -; cdr3_length: 17; v_call: TRBV10-1; j_call: TRBJ2-7; clone_size: -; cdr3_aa: CASSEFRPGTLVYEQYF; cdr3_nt: TGCGCCAGCAGTGAGTTCCGACCCGGGACACTAGTGTACGAGCAGTACTTC
d_call: -; cdr3_length: 16; v_call: TRBV4-1; j_call: TRBJ1-4; clone_size: -; cdr3_aa: CASSQDYGATNEKLFF; cdr3_nt: TGCGCCAGCAGCCAAGATTACGGGGCAACTAATGAAAAACTGTTTTTT
d_call: TRBD2; cdr3_length: 16; v_call: TRBV6-2/TRBV6-3; j_call: TRBJ2-3; clone_size: -; cdr3_aa: CASSTYSGIFIYTQYF; cdr3_nt: TGTGCCAGCAGTACGTATAGCGGGATATTCATTTATACGCAGTATTTT
d_call: -; cdr3_length: 15; v_call: TRBV4-1; j_call: TRBJ1-1; clone_size: -; cdr3_aa: CASSQDLQGNTEAFF; cdr3_nt: TGCGCCAGCAGCCAAGACTTACAGGGCAACACTGAAGCTTTCTTT
d_call: -; cdr3_length: 13; v_call: TRBV7-2; j_call: TRBJ2-5; clone_size: -; cdr3_aa: CASSTGPQETQYF; cdr3_nt: TGTGCCAGCAGTACCGGTCCCCAAGAGACCCAGTACTTC
d_call: -; cdr3_length: 15; v_call: TRBV3-1/TRBV3-2; j_call: TRBJ1-2; clone_size: -; cdr3_aa: CASSRPGSQDYGYTF; cdr3_nt: TGTGCCAGCAGCCGTCCTGGAAGCCAGGACTATGGCTACACCTTC
d_call: -; cdr3_length: 14; v_call: TRBV6-5; j_call: TRBJ1-1; clone_size: -; cdr3_aa: CASSYDRGSTEAFF; cdr3_nt: TGTGCCAGCAGTTACGACCGGGGGAGCACTGAAGCTTTCTTT
d_call: TRBD2; cdr3_length: 15; v_call: TRBV4-1; j_call: TRBJ2-7; clone_size: -; cdr3_aa: CASTLGSGISYEQYF; cdr3_nt: TGCGCCAGCACCCTGGGAAGCGGGATCTCCTACGAGCAGTACTTC
d_call: TRBD2; cdr3_length: 15; v_call: TRBV7-8; j_call: TRBJ2-7; clone_size: -; cdr3_aa: CASSSSGLAGVQGDF; cdr3_nt: TGTGCCAGCAGCTCCTCCGGACTAGCGGGAGTCCAAGGGGACTTC
d_call: -; cdr3_length: 13; v_call: TRBV5-8; j_call: TRBJ2-7; clone_size: -; cdr3_aa: CASSLRGAPEQYF; cdr3_nt: TGTGCCAGCAGCCTCCGGGGGGCGCCCGAGCAGTACTTC
d_call: -; cdr3_length: 13; v_call: TRBV5-6; j_call: TRBJ2-7; clone_size: -; cdr3_aa: CASSFPGNYEQYF; cdr3_nt: TGTGCCAGCAGCTTTCCCGGGAACTACGAGCAGTACTTC
d_call: -; cdr3_length: 17; v_call: TRBV7-2; j_call: TRBJ2-1; clone_size: -; cdr3_aa: CASSSTGVVVGGHEQFF; cdr3_nt: TGTGCCAGCAGCTCCACAGGGGTTGTCGTGGGGGGCCATGAGCAGTTCTTC
d_call: -; cdr3_length: 15; v_call: TRBV7-3; j_call: TRBJ2-7; clone_size: -; cdr3_aa: CASSLTGGAGDEQYF; cdr3_nt: TGTGCCAGCAGCTTAACCGGGGGCGCGGGAGACGAGCAGTACTTC
d_call: -; cdr3_length: 15; v_call: TRBV5-4; j_call: TRBJ2-3; clone_size: -; cdr3_aa: CASSSPPGSTDTQYF; cdr3_nt: TGTGCCAGCAGCTCCCCCCCGGGAAGCACAGATACGCAGTATTTT
d_call: TRBD1; cdr3_length: 16; v_call: TRBV28; j_call: TRBJ2-1; clone_size: -; cdr3_aa: CASSTIRGPPYNEQFF; cdr3_nt: TGTGCCAGCAGTACTATCAGGGGGCCTCCCTACAATGAGCAGTTCTTC
d_call: TRBD2; cdr3_length: 18; v_call: TRBV19; j_call: TRBJ2-1; clone_size: once; cdr3_aa: CASSSGLAGGHYYNEQFF; cdr3_nt: TGTGCCAGTAGTTCGGGACTAGCGGGAGGGCATTACTACAATGAGCAGTTCTTC
d_call: -; cdr3_length: 12; v_call: TRBV5-1; j_call: TRBJ2-1; clone_size: few; cdr3_aa: CASSSPRNEQFF; cdr3_nt: TGCGCCAGCAGCTCCCCGAGGAATGAGCAGTTCTTC